This T cell receptor (beta chain) originates from a study of blood T cell repertoires in COVID-19. V dropped 4 bases and J dropped 0 bases, with 13 bases sitting between them. The CDR3 consists of 15 residues. Germline loops: CDR1 SGHNT, CDR2 YYREEE (reference sequence). Assay used: immunoSEQ multiplex PCR; TCRdb lists only in-frame clones, some missing. The sample consists of 250,000 or so clones, roughly 90% of them appearing once. In terms of age and location, participants ranged from about 18 to 90 years and lived in fewer than 30 US areas. Participant-given clinical history determined each cohort assignment.

The chain combines TRBV5-4 with TRBJ1-1, with no clear D. The sequence was collected from a man in his forties who had recovered from COVID-19. What was sequenced was PBMCs or T cells enriched from blood (not recorded which). The CDR3: CASSPPGVVNTEAFF. CDR3 DNA sequence: TGTGCCAGCAGCCCACCCGGGGTCGTGAACACTGAAGCTTTCTTT.